The 22 T cell receptor beta chains in this list originate from one sample, sequenced in a study of cytotoxic CD8 clonotypes in ibrutinib-treated CLL. This table comes from immunoSEQ multiplex PCR, and its TCRdb copy is limited to in-frame clones, with some not included. The table lists about 200,000 clones, about 72% of them singletons. The input for sequencing was PBMCs, taken after 24 months of ibrutinib treatment. The receptors stem from a human donor with chronic lymphocytic leukemia.

This chain links TRBV30 with TRBJ1-1, with D tentatively TRBD1 (6 bases). The CDR3 covers 14 residues. V dropped 4 bases and J dropped 1 base, with 13 bases sitting between them. The germline V gene encodes CDR1 GTSNPN and CDR2 SVGIG (reference sequence). The CDR3 region has the DNA TGTGCCTGGACTCCCTGGGACAAGAACACTGAAGCTTTCTTT. The encoded protein is CAWTPWDKNTEAFF. Together with reference TRBV30 and TRBJ1-1, the CDR3 gives the full variable domain: SQTIHQWPATLVQPVGSPLSLECTVEGTSNPNLYWYRQAAGRGLQLLFYSVGIGQISSEVPQNLSASRPQDRQFILSSKKLLLSDSGFYLCAWTPWDKNTEAFFGQGTRLTVV.

J is TRBJ2-3 and V is TRBV27, with TRBD1 as a possible D gene (5 bases). This CDR3 comprises 12 residues. Deletions cut 6 bases from V and 9 bases from J, with 13 bases between. Germline V gene sequence: CDR1 MNHEY, CDR2 SMNVEV (reference sequence). Written as DNA, the CDR3 is TGTGCCAGCAGCCGAGGCAGGGCAACGCAGTATTTT. It specifies CASSRGRATQYF.

This chain joins TRBV27 and TRBJ2-7; the match to TRBD2 covers 12 bases. CDR3 length equals 15 residues. The germline CDR1 and CDR2 sequences are MNHEY and SMNVEV (reference sequence). V lost 6 bases and J lost 4; bases outside the gene matches: 7. The DNA for the CDR3 is TGTGCCAGCAGCCTCGGACTAGCGGGAACATACGAGCAGTACTTC. It is translated as CASSLGLAGTYEQYF.

The chain combines TRBV15 with TRBJ1-2; TRBD1 matches at 9 bases. V gave up 2 bases and J gave up 8 bases; unmatched junction bases: 6. The CDR3 consists of 14 residues. Germline CDR1 is LNHNV and CDR2 is YYDKDF (reference sequence). CDR3 amino acids: CATSRTPGQGGYTF. The CDR3 bases are TGTGCCACCAGCAGAACGCCGGGACAGGGAGGCTACACCTTC. Drawing the rest from reference TRBV15 and TRBJ1-2, the complete variable domain is DAMVIQNPRYQVTQFGKPVTLSCSQTLNHNVMYWYQQKSSQAPKLLFHYYDKDFNNEADTPDNFQSRRPNTSFCFLDIRSPGLGDTAMYLCATSRTPGQGGYTFGSGTRLTVV.

This chain links TRBV14 with TRBJ2-7, with 8 bases identical to TRBD1. Germline V gives CDR1 SGHDN, CDR2 FVKESK. V lost 3 bases to trimming and J lost 3 bases; unmatched junction nucleotides: 10. This CDR3 region has 16 residues. In DNA form, the CDR3 reads TGTGCCAGCAGCCATGCCTTGGACAGGGATCGCTACGAGCAGTACTTC. The encoded protein is CASSHALDRDRYEQYF.

The rearrangement uses TRBV7-6 and TRBJ2-1; D is uncertain. The CDR3 has 12 amino acids. V was trimmed by 6 bases and J by 9 bases, leaving 12 bases between them. Germline-derived CDR1 and CDR2 are SGHVS and FNYEAQ. Here the CDR3 reads CASSPVAFEQFF. In DNA form, the CDR3 reads TGTGCCAGCAGTCCTGTGGCTTTTGAGCAGTTCTTC.

The chain recombines TRBV5-1 with TRBJ2-5, with a tentative D call TRBD2 (6 bases). The CDR3 is 13 residues long. Germline CDR1 and CDR2: SGHRS and YFSETQ. Trimming took off 6 bases at V and 5 bases at J, with 14 bases between the two ends. CDR3 nucleotide sequence: TGCGCCAGCACTGTGGTTGGGGGGGAGACCCAGTACTTC. Translating it yields CASTVVGGETQYF.

This chain connects TRBV4-1 to TRBJ1-1; possibly TRBD1 for D (6 bases). CDR3 length: 14 residues. CDR1 and CDR2 (germline): MGHRA, YSYEKL. The V gene lost 4 bases and the J gene lost 3 bases, with 12 bases spanning the gap. The CDR3 nucleotides are TGCGCCAGCAGCCTAGGAAACAGGGACACTGAAGCTTTCTTT. It yields the protein CASSLGNRDTEAFF.

This clone was detected once. The chain employs TRBV15 and TRBJ2-6; D is unclear. Deletions cut 0 bases from V and 0 bases from J, with 18 bases between. From germline, CDR1 is LNHNV and CDR2 YYDKDF (reference sequence). This CDR3 is 20 amino acids long. CDR3 nucleotides: TGTGCCACCAGCAGAGATTCGGGCTCCACCCTGTACTCTGGGGCCAACGTCCTGACTTTC. This sequence encodes CATSRDSGSTLYSGANVLTF.

In this sample, this clone turned up a few times. This chain connects TRBV4-2 to TRBJ1-2; a possible D gene is TRBD1 (5 bases). Germline V gene sequence: CDR1 LGHNA, CDR2 YNFKEQ. The CDR3 consists of 16 residues. Trimming took off 0 bases at V and 4 bases at J, with 15 bases between the two ends. The CDR3, as DNA: TGTGCCAGCAGCCAAGATTGGGGACCCGTGGGCTATGGCTACACCTTC. As protein: CASSQDWGPVGYGYTF.

This chain joins TRBV19 and TRBJ2-1; 8 bases match TRBD2. Germline V gene data show CDR1 as LNHDA and CDR2 as SQIVND (reference sequence). The ends lost 3 bases at V and 2 bases at J; junction bases unmatched: 3. The CDR3 covers 15 residues. The CDR3 DNA reads as TGTGCCAGTAGTATCCCGGGACTAGCCTACAATGAGCAGTTCTTC. Translating gives CASSIPGLAYNEQFF.

The CDR3 bases are TGCGCCAGCAGCTCGGGACAGGGGTACAATGAGCAGTTCTTC. Protein sequence: CASSSGQGYNEQFF. The chain links TRBV5-1 to TRBJ2-1; TRBD1 matches 10 bases. V lost 3 bases, J lost 4 bases, and 1 base stayed unmatched. The V gene's germline CDR1 is SGHRS and CDR2 YFSETQ. The length of the CDR3 is 14 residues.

V usage is TRBV7-9 and J usage is TRBJ2-1, with 9 positions matching TRBD2. Germline CDR1 and CDR2: SEHNR and FQNEAQ (reference sequence). V gave up 6 bases and J gave up 1 base; unmatched junction bases: 7. The length of the CDR3 is 16 residues. Here the CDR3 reads CASSRISGRSYNEQFF. DNA of the CDR3: TGTGCCAGCAGTCGAATTAGCGGGAGATCCTACAATGAGCAGTTCTTC.

The CDR3 bases are TGTGCCAGCAGGACAGGCTCTGGAAACACCATATATTTT. Protein: CASRTGSGNTIYF. The chain joins TRBV6-5 to TRBJ1-3; D might be TRBD1 (6 bases). This CDR3 spans 13 amino acids. Germline CDR1 reads MNHEY; CDR2 reads SVGAGI. V dropped 6 bases and J dropped 0 bases, with 6 bases sitting between them.

This chain connects TRBV11-2 to TRBJ2-3; no clear D gene. The germline V and J ends were trimmed by 5 bases and 9 bases, with 18 bases remaining between them. The CDR3 runs 14 residues. In germline, CDR1 is SGHAT, CDR2 FQNNGV. CDR3 in DNA: TGTGCCAGCAGCCCCCCAGGCCATCCCCGGACGCAGTATTTT. Translated, it gives CASSPPGHPRTQYF.

The chain has TRBV12-5 and TRBJ2-2; D remains unclear. Germline CDR1 is LGHNT and CDR2 is FRNRAP. There are 13 residues in the CDR3. With 7 bases removed from V and 1 base from J, the gap between germline ends came to 7 bases. CDR3 nucleotide sequence: TGTGCTAGTGAGGGTAGGAACACCGGGGAGCTGTTTTTT. Amino acids: CASEGRNTGELFF.

This clone was observed a handful of times. The chain is built from TRBV5-1 and TRBJ2-2, with 9 bases that match TRBD1. CDR3 length equals 14 residues. J lost 3 bases, V lost 3 bases, and 0 bases had no gene match. CDR1 is SGHRS and CDR2 is YFSETQ in the germline V gene. DNA of the CDR3: TGCGCCAGCAGCTGGACAGGGGACACCGGGGAGCTGTTTTTT. Encoded protein: CASSWTGDTGELFF.

This chain joins TRBV4-3 and TRBJ1-1, with D unresolved. The CDR3 sequence is 15 residues long. Trimming stripped 1 base from V and 0 bases from J, with 9 bases between. The germline V gene has CDR1 LGHNA and CDR2 YSLEER. CDR3 protein: CASSQVGEMNTEAFF. The CDR3 DNA sequence: TGCGCCAGCAGCCAAGTTGGGGAAATGAACACTGAAGCTTTCTTT.

The V and J genes are TRBV15 and TRBJ2-1, with D maybe TRBD2 (5 bases). V was clipped by 3 bases and J by 2 bases, with 11 bases between them. CDR1 is LNHNV, CDR2 YYDKDF, per germline (reference sequence). The CDR3 length is 15 residues. CDR3 residues: CATSSWRVTYNEQFF. As DNA, the CDR3 is TGTGCCACCAGCAGTTGGCGGGTCACCTACAATGAGCAGTTCTTC.

The chain combines TRBV29-1 with TRBJ2-1; possibly TRBD1 or TRBD2 for D (5 bases each). CDR1 and CDR2 (germline): SQVTM, ANQGSEA. V was shortened by 0 bases and J by 4 bases, with 16 bases between the two germline ends. The length of the CDR3 is 16 residues. This CDR3 is CSVEDIGGFSYNEQFF. The CDR3 DNA sequence: TGCAGCGTTGAAGATATTGGGGGATTTAGTTACAATGAGCAGTTCTTC.

The chain is built from TRBV28 and TRBJ2-5; 14 bases are a match to TRBD2. V shed 6 bases, J shed 5 bases, and the junction held 17 bases outside the gene matches. The CDR3 extends over 19 amino acids. Looked up from germline, CDR1 is MDHEN and CDR2 is SYDVKM. The CDR3 sequence: CASRVGTSGSWYRMETQYF. For the CDR3, the DNA is TGTGCCAGCAGGGTAGGGACTAGCGGGAGCTGGTATCGTATGGAGACCCAGTACTTC.

This sequence joins TRBV7-9 and TRBJ2-1, with D perhaps TRBD1 or TRBD2 (5 bases each). Trimming shortened V by 5 bases and J by 5 bases, and 16 bases separated the two germline ends. This CDR3 has 15 amino acids. The germline CDR1 and CDR2 sequences are SEHNR and FQNEAQ (reference sequence). The CDR3: CASSRPGRANNEQFF. In DNA form, the CDR3 reads TGTGCCAGCAGCCGACCGGGACGGGCGAACAATGAGCAGTTCTTC.